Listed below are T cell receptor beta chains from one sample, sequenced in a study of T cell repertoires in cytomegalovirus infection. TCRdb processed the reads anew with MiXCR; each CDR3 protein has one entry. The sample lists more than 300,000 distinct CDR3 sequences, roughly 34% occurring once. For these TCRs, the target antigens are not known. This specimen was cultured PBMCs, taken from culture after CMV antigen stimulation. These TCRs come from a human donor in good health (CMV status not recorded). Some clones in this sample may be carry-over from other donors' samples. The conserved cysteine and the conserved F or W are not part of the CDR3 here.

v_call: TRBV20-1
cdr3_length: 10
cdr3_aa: SAVRGTDTQY

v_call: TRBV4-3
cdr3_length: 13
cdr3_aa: ASSSRLAGGVEQF

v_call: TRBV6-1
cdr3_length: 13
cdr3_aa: ASSNSGRAEETQY

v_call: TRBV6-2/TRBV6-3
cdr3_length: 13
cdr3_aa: ASSELGRPNYGYT

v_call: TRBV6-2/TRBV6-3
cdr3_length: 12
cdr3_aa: ASSYSRSLDTQY

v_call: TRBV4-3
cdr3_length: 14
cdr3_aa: ASSQEGSGSAYEQY

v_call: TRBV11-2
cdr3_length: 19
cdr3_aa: ASSLDLAWDRTSSGANVLT

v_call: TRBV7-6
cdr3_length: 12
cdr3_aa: ASSPLIVEDTQY

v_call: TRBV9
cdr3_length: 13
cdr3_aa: ASSVDLASGNTIY

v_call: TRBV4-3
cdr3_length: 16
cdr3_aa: ASSQGAGGLGSTDTQY

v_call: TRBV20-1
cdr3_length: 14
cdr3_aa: SARAFRRGLYNEQF

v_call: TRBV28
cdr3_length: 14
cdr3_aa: ASSPWVERGNNEQF

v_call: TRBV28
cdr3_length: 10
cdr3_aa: ATGQTNTEAF

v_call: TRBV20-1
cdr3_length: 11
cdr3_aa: SAYRGASYEQY

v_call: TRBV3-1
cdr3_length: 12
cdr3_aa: ASRKEGTNYGYT

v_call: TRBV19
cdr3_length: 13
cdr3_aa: ASSNRAGSTDTQY

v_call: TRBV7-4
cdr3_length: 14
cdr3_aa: ASSQGLGSEVNEQF

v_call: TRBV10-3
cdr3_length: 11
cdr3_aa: AISERRGDEQF

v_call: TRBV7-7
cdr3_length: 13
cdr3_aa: ASSKGLAGGNEQF

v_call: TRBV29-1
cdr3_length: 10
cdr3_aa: SVTGQGYGYT

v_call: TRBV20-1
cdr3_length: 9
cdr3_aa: SARPNTEAF

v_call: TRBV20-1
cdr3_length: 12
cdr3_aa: SARPGDSNQPQH

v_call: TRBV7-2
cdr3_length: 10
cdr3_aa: ASSHLQETQY

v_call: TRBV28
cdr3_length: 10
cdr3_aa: ASGDSKYGYT

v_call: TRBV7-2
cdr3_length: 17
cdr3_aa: ASSLGTSGSLTAKNIQY

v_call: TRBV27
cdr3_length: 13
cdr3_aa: ASNPGGEGNQPQH

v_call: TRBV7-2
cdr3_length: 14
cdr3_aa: ASSLEGSNLYNEQF

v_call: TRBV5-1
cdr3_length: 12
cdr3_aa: ASSAGQIQETQY

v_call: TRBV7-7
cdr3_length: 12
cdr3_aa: ASSSGLALETQY

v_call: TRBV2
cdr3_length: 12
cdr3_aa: ASRTLAGDNEQY

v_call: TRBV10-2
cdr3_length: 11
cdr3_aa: ASSQDGHQPQH

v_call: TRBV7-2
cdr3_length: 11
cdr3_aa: ASSIQESGELF

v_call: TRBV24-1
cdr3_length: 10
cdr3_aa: ATSEKNQPQH

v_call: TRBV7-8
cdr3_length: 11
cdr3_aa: ASSEGPPYEQY

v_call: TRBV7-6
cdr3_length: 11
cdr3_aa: ASSTGHLDEQF

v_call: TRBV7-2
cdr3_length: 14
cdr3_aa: ASTKLLASGLNEQF

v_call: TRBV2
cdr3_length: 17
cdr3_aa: ASSEMVYRGTTSYNEQF

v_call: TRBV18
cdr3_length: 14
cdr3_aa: ASSPKNAYIDEKLF

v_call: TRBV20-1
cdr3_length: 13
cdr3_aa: SARAPGQGYQPQH

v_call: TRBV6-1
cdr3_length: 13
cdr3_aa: ASTLRGFSGNTIY

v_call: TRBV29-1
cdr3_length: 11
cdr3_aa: SVEPGAGDTQY

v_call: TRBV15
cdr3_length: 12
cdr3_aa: ATSRRRIHYEQY

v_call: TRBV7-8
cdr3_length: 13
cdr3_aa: ASSSRRLTYNEQF

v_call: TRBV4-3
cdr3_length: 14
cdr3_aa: ASSEGVLNSNQPQH

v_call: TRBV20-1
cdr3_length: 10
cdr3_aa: STLGPTDTQY

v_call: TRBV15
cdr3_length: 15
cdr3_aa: ATSSGRIIASDQPQH

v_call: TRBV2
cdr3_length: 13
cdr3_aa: ASSEDTGGNQPQH

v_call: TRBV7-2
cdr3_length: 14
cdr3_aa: ASSLGASGRTDTQY

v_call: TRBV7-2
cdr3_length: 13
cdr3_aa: ASSLVSGGLGEQY

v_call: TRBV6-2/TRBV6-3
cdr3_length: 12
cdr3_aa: ASTKGQNNQPQH

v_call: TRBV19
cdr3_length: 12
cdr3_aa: ASSIAGSQETQY

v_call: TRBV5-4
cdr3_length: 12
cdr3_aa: ASSTGSAWNEQY

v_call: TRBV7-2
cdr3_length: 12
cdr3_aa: ASSLSQGGYEQY

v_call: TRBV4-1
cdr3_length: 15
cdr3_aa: ASSYRAGTGISGELF

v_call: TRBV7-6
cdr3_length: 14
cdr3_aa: ASSLAAAATGNTIY

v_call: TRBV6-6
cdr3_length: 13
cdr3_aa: ASTARQMSNQPQH

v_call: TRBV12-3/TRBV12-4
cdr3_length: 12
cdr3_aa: ASKLAGMRGTQY

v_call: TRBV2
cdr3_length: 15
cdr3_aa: ASSEGLAGGPNGELF